This entry lists 19 T cell receptor beta chains sequenced from one sample in a study of technical replicates of blood from several donors. Sequencing used immunoSEQ multiplex PCR; TCRdb keeps in-frame clones, though not all of them. The repertoire includes about 88,000 clones, roughly 93% of them detected once, and about 0.23% sits in the top ten. The sample comprised T cells isolated from PBMCs. Receptors were obtained from a human donor in good health.

The J gene is TRBJ1-2, the V gene TRBV7-9, with unresolved D. V gave up 5 bases and J gave up 5 bases, with 12 bases separating them. The CDR3 covers 13 residues. CDR1 SEHNR and CDR2 FQNEAQ come from the germline V gene (reference sequence). The CDR3 DNA is TGTGCCAGCAGCACCACCGACGGGTATGGCTACACCTTC. It encodes CASSTTDGYGYTF.

This clone was counted between two and nine times. The gene calls are TRBV15 and TRBJ1-2; TRBD1 agrees at 9 bases. The germline V gene has CDR1 LNHNV and CDR2 YYDKDF (reference sequence). The J segment lost 5 bases and the V segment lost 0 bases, leaving 7 bases of the junction unmatched. The CDR3 runs to 16 residues. The CDR3 loop is CATSRDGGGQGYGYTF. Here the CDR3 DNA reads TGTGCCACCAGCAGAGATGGAGGGGGACAGGGATATGGCTACACCTTC.

The J gene is TRBJ1-2, the V gene TRBV11-2, with D possibly TRBD1 on 5 matching bases. Germline-derived CDR1 and CDR2 are SGHAT and FQNNGV. Trimming removed 5 bases at V and 3 bases at J, with 22 bases between. CDR3 length equals 17 residues. The CDR3 spells CASSPDSRAQSDYGYTF. As DNA, the CDR3 is TGTGCCAGCAGCCCAGATAGCAGGGCCCAGTCTGACTATGGCTACACCTTC.

The CDR3 reads CASGPDRGWDGYTF. The CDR3 DNA sequence: TGTGCTAGTGGTCCTGACAGGGGCTGGGATGGCTACACCTTC. The chain is built from TRBV12-5 and TRBJ1-2, with 8 bases that match TRBD1. The CDR3 length is 14 residues. CDR1 is LGHNT, CDR2 FRNRAP, per germline. V lost 5 bases and J lost 6; bases outside the gene matches: 8.

The V and J genes are TRBV10-2 and TRBJ2-3, with D hard to call. This CDR3 is 10 amino acids long. Deletions cut 10 bases from V and 6 bases from J, with 8 bases between. Germline V gene data show CDR1 as WSHSY and CDR2 as SAAADI. CDR3 residues: CATQLDTQYF. CDR3 coding DNA: TGCGCCACCCAGTTGGATACGCAGTATTTT.

The CDR3 region is CASSLGPGEPEDTQYF. CDR3 nucleotide sequence: TGTGCCAGCAGCTTAGGGCCGGGGGAGCCCGAGGACACGCAGTATTTT. This chain connects TRBV5-4 to TRBJ2-3; tentative D call: TRBD2 (6 bases). V was clipped by 2 bases and J by 9 bases, with 22 bases between them. The germline CDR1 and CDR2 sequences are SGHNT and YYREEE (reference sequence). CDR3 length equals 16 residues.

The chain has TRBV2 and TRBJ2-5; maybe TRBD2 (6 bases). The length of the CDR3 is 14 residues. Looked up from germline, CDR1 is SNHLY and CDR2 is FYNNEI. Between the trimmed V and J ends, which lost 6 bases and 5 bases, there was a span of 16 bases. DNA for the CDR3: TGTGCCAGCAGAAGGAGGGCGGAAGTGGAGACCCAGTACTTC. Translating it yields CASRRRAEVETQYF.

The CDR3 DNA is TGCGCCAGCAGCTTCCTCCCAGGGGTCGCGGAAAAACTGTTTTTT. It translates to CASSFLPGVAEKLFF. V is TRBV4-1 and J is TRBJ1-4, with D possibly TRBD1 on 6 matching bases. V dropped 5 bases and J dropped 8 bases, with 18 bases sitting between them. Germline CDR1 is MGHRA and CDR2 is YSYEKL. The CDR3 spans 15 residues.

The chain uses TRBV21-1 and TRBJ1-6; the table's D gene call, TRBD1, was not cross checked with the DNA. TRBV21-1 is reported as a pseudogene. The CDR3 is made up of 15 amino acids. The chain's CDR3 is CASSKQGIRNSPLHF. CDR3 DNA: TGTGCCAGCAGCAAACAGGGTATTCGCAATTCACCCCTCCACTTT.

V usage is TRBV19 and J usage is TRBJ2-7; unclear D gene. This CDR3 region has 17 residues. Deletions cut 5 bases from V and 7 bases from J, with 27 bases between. Per germline, CDR1 LNHDA and CDR2 SQIVND (reference sequence). CDR3 loop: CASSPLLFWAEVGEQYF. DNA for the CDR3: TGTGCCAGTAGTCCGTTACTTTTTTGGGCTGAAGTCGGTGAGCAGTACTTC.

The genes are TRBV11-2 and TRBJ2-7, with 7 nucleotides matching TRBD1. CDR1 is SGHAT, CDR2 FQNNGV, per germline. This CDR3 comprises 14 residues. V lost 4 bases and J lost 5; bases outside the gene matches: 8. This chain's CDR3 is CASSYQTGSDEQYF. CDR3 sequence (DNA): TGTGCCAGCAGCTATCAGACAGGGTCCGACGAGCAGTACTTC.

The chain links TRBV19 to TRBJ1-1; the match to TRBD1 covers 10 bases. The CDR3 is 17 amino acids. With V trimmed by 4 bases and J by 1 base, 9 bases remained unmatched. The germline CDR1 and CDR2 sequences are LNHDA and SQIVND (reference sequence). The CDR3 nucleotides are TGTGCCAGTAGTAGCATTTGGACAGGGGGTAAGAACACTGAAGCTTTCTTT. This codes for CASSSIWTGGKNTEAFF.

The V and J genes are TRBV29-1 and TRBJ2-2; perhaps TRBD1 as D (5 bases). Deletions cut 2 bases from V and 6 bases from J, with 10 bases between. This CDR3 region has 13 residues. The germline CDR1 and CDR2 sequences are SQVTM and ANQGSEA. The CDR3 here is CSVEFLGAGELFF. The CDR3 coding sequence is TGCAGCGTTGAATTTTTAGGGGCCGGGGAGCTGTTTTTT.

The J gene is TRBJ2-5, the V gene TRBV5-4, with 12 nucleotides matching TRBD2. With 2 bases clipped from V and 5 bases from J, the junction kept 7 bases outside the gene matches. The CDR3 length is 16 residues. Germline V gene data show CDR1 as SGHNT and CDR2 as YYREEE (reference sequence). This CDR3 is CASSFRLAGVGETQYF. The CDR3 DNA reads TGTGCCAGCAGCTTCCGACTAGCGGGAGTAGGCGAGACCCAGTACTTC.

This clone was seen just once. The chain employs TRBV5-4 and TRBJ1-1, with D unclear. Germline assignment: CDR1 SGHNT and CDR2 YYREEE (reference sequence). CDR3 length equals 14 residues. V was shortened by 4 bases and J by 7 bases, with 17 bases between the two germline ends. The CDR3 DNA follows: TGTGCCAGCAGCCCCCCCAACTCGGAGAGTGAAGCTTTCTTT. This translates into CASSPPNSESEAFF.

On this clone itself: It is unclear where the CDR3 begins or ends on the DNA, so no DNA is shown, and the CDR3 is as TCRdb lists it. The rearrangement joins TRBV27 to TRBJ1-1; TRBD1 is the table's D call, not checked against the DNA. Ends included, the CDR3 has 14 residues. CDR1 is MNHEY and CDR2 is SMNVEV in the germline V gene (reference sequence). CDR3 in amino acids: CASSSSTMNTEAFF.

This clone appeared a single time. The rearrangement joins TRBV7-6 to TRBJ1-6, with 9 nucleotides matching TRBD1. Per the germline V gene, CDR1 is SGHVS and CDR2 is FNYEAQ. The CDR3 consists of 15 residues. Trimming at V came to 3 bases and at J to 6 bases, leaving 3 bases not matched to a gene. CDR3 loop: CASSFSDRGNSPLHF. CDR3 sequence (DNA): TGTGCCAGCAGCTTCTCGGACAGGGGTAATTCACCCCTCCACTTT.

CDR3 in amino acids: CATSQTGEVPQHF. CDR3 coding DNA: TGTGCCACCTCCCAGACGGGGGAGGTGCCCCAGCATTTT. This chain joins TRBV19 and TRBJ1-5; D perhaps matches TRBD1 (5 bases). V shed 10 bases and J shed 9 bases, with 19 bases lying between them. The CDR3 contains 13 residues. Germline CDR1 reads LNHDA; CDR2 reads SQIVND (reference sequence).

As DNA, the CDR3 is TGCGCCAGCAGTGAGTCCGCTAGCGGCTACGAGCAGTACTTC. It encodes CASSESASGYEQYF. The rearrangement links TRBV10-2 to TRBJ2-7, with 7 bases lining up with TRBD2. CDR1 and CDR2 (germline): WSHSY, SAAADI. The junction had 2 bases not matched to a gene; V was cut back by 0 bases and J by 3 bases. This CDR3 has 14 residues.